These 14 T cell receptor beta chains originate from one sample sequenced in a study of T cells in women clearing cervical HPV infection. Method: immunoSEQ multiplex PCR; TCRdb's copy keeps in-frame clones and lacks some. Its clone listing holds tens of thousands of clones. The material sequenced was blood buffy coat. These receptors originate from a woman aged 18 to 75 with a cervical HPV16 infection that either progressed to CIN3+ or cleared (not recorded which).

Remarks on this clone: With the read ending 3 residues before the CDR3 end, the germline J gene is used to fill in that end. The chain carries TRBV6-2 or TRBV6-3 and TRBJ2-3; the match to TRBD1 covers 9 bases. CDR3 length equals 15 residues. Germline V gives CDR1 MNHEY, CDR2 SVGEGT. This CDR3 is CASKGGTGSWQPQYF. The sequenced part of the CDR3 DNA is TGTGCCAGCAAGGGAGGGACAGGGAGTTGGCAGCCG.

On this clone itself: The CDR3 extends 3 residues past the end of the read, so its final part is completed from the germline J gene. This sequence joins TRBV6-2 or TRBV6-3 and TRBJ2-2; a weak D match, TRBD2 (6 bases). Germline V gives CDR1 MNHEY, CDR2 SVGEGT. This CDR3 spans 15 amino acids. V lost 7 bases to trimming and J lost 5 bases, with 17 bases between them. CDR3 protein: CASIFERARTGELFF. CDR3 bases read: TGTGCCAGCATTTTCGAGCGGGCCAGGACCGGGGAG.

Turning to this clone: The CDR3 is cut off 3 residues early in the read; its end comes from the germline J gene. This sequence joins TRBV29-1 and TRBJ2-3, with 7 bases that match TRBD2. CDR1 is SQVTM and CDR2 is ANQGSEA in the germline V gene. This CDR3 is 14 amino acids long. V lost 6 bases and J lost 3; bases outside the gene matches: 9. Partial CDR3 DNA: TGCAGCGTAGAACTTTGGGGGGGGACAGATACG. Protein: CSVELWGGTDT. In full, the CDR3 reads CSVELWGGTDTQYF.

On this clone itself: The read is 3 residues too short to cover the CDR3 end, so that end is filled in from the germline J gene. V and J are TRBV6-1 and TRBJ2-3; maybe TRBD2 (6 bases). Germline V gene lookup returns CDR1 MNHNS and CDR2 SASEGT. The CDR3 covers 16 residues. CDR3 DNA (partial): TGTGCCAGCAGTGGACCCGGACGGGGGAGCAATCAGCCG. It codes for CASSGPGRGSNQP. The entire CDR3 sequence reads CASSGPGRGSNQPQYF.

As concerns this clone: With the read ending 3 residues before the CDR3 end, the germline J gene is used to fill in that end. This chain links TRBV5-1 with TRBJ2-3; D possibly corresponds to TRBD1 (6 bases). The length of the CDR3 is 14 residues. Per germline, CDR1 SGHRS and CDR2 YFSETQ. Trimming stripped 0 bases from V and 1 base from J, with 6 bases between. The sequenced CDR3 bases are TGCGCCAGCAGCTTGGACAGGGGCACAGATACG. Translation gives CASSLDRGTDT. The entire CDR3 sequence reads CASSLDRGTDTQYF.

Note on this clone: The CDR3 end is not reached by the read, which stops 3 residues before it; the germline J gene fills it in. The chain has TRBV14 and TRBJ2-7; 12 bases map to TRBD2. The CDR3 sequence is 15 residues long. CDR1 is SGHDN, CDR2 FVKESK, per germline. V gave up 4 bases and J gave up 6 bases; unmatched junction bases: 7. Incomplete CDR3 DNA: TGTGCCAGCAGCCCTAGACTAGCGGGGGTGTTCGAG. It is translated as CASSPRLAGVFE. In full, the CDR3 reads CASSPRLAGVFEQYF.

As to this clone: The read is 3 residues too short to cover the CDR3 end, so that end is filled in from the germline J gene. The chain links TRBV18 to TRBJ2-2, with D possibly matching TRBD1 (5 bases). Trimming took off 6 bases at V and 6 bases at J, with 11 bases between the two ends. Germline CDR1 is KGHSH and CDR2 is LQKENI. CDR3 length: 13 residues. CDR3 DNA, as far as it was read: TGTGCCAGCTCGGCAGGGCCCTCCGGGGAG. Protein sequence: CASSAGPSGE. The entire CDR3 reads CASSAGPSGELFF.

Points on this clone: With the read ending 3 residues before the CDR3 end, the germline J gene is used to fill in that end. The chain recombines TRBV5-6 with TRBJ2-1, with 7 bases matching TRBD1. Unmatched junction bases numbered 2, after V lost 2 bases and J lost 9 bases. The length of the CDR3 is 12 residues. From germline, CDR1 is SGHDT and CDR2 YYEEEE. This CDR3 reads CASSLQGFEQFF. CDR3 bases read: TGTGCCAGCAGCTTACAGGGGTTTGAG. Supplemented by reference TRBV5-6 and TRBJ2-1, the full variable domain reads DAGVTQSPTHLIKTRGQQVTLRCSPKSGHDTVSWYQQALGQGPQFIFQYYEEEERQRGNFPDRFSGHQFPNYSSELNVNALLLGDSALYLCASSLQGFEQFFGPGTRLTVL.

Of note for this clone: The CDR3 end falls 3 residues outside the read, so it is completed with the germline J gene. The chain joins TRBV6-4 to TRBJ2-1; 9 nucleotides match TRBD1. The J segment lost 8 bases and the V segment lost 9 bases, leaving 11 bases of the junction unmatched. The CDR3 totals 14 residues. Per the germline V gene, CDR1 is MRHNA and CDR2 is SNTAGT. This CDR3 reads CASTPGQGGDEQFF. CDR3 DNA, as far as it was read: TGTGCCAGTACCCCGGGACAGGGAGGCGATGAG.

As regards this clone: The read ends 3 residues shy of where the CDR3 ends; the end is completed using the germline J gene. This chain connects TRBV11-1 to TRBJ2-1; 10 bases are shared with TRBD2. The CDR3 length is 15 residues. Trimming removed 4 bases from V and 8 bases from J; junction bases left unmatched: 8. Germline values: CDR1 SGHAT, CDR2 FQDESV (reference sequence). CDR3 loop: CASSSFASGRDEQFF. The covered CDR3 bases are TGTGCCAGCAGCTCCTTTGCTAGCGGGAGAGATGAG.

The CDR3 is CAGSQGHTEAFF. Incomplete CDR3 DNA: TGTGCCGGATCACAGGGACACACTGAA. This rearrangement joins TRBV30 to TRBJ1-1; the D gene is possibly TRBD1 (6 bases). The read ends 3 residues early relative to the CDR3; the germline J gene fills the gap. Germline V CDR1 and CDR2: GTSNPN, SVGIG (reference sequence). The germline V and J ends were trimmed by 8 bases and 3 bases, with 13 bases remaining between them. The CDR3 spans 12 residues.

As regards this clone: The CDR3 end falls 3 residues outside the read, so it is completed with the germline J gene. V usage is TRBV6-1 and J usage is TRBJ2-5; 11 positions agree with TRBD2. Unmatched junction bases numbered 3, after V lost 3 bases and J lost 3 bases. The CDR3 is made up of 15 amino acids. Germline CDR1 is MNHNS and CDR2 is SASEGT. The CDR3 region is CASSETSGAEETQYF. The covered CDR3 bases are TGTGCCAGCAGTGAGACTAGCGGGGCAGAAGAGACC.

As to this clone: With the read ending 3 residues before the CDR3 end, the germline J gene is used to fill in that end. V gene TRBV7-3 combines with J gene TRBJ2-2; D ambiguous. The CDR3 has 16 residues. V was clipped by 3 bases and J by 1 base, with 12 bases between them. CDR1 SGHTA and CDR2 FQGTGA come from the germline V gene. This CDR3 reads CASSFVTRMNTGELFF. The part of the CDR3 DNA that was read is TGTGCCAGCAGCTTTGTCACAAGAATGAACACCGGGGAG.

In regard to this clone: The read falls 3 residues short of the CDR3 end, and the missing part is taken from the germline J gene. The chain carries TRBV30 and TRBJ1-3; no clear D gene. CDR1 is GTSNPN and CDR2 is SVGIG in the germline V gene (reference sequence). The CDR3 runs to 15 residues. V lost 0 bases and J lost 0, with 9 bases in between. CDR3 in amino acids: CAWSVRRPSGNTIYF. The sequenced part of the CDR3 DNA is TGTGCCTGGAGTGTTCGGCGGCCCTCTGGAAACACC.